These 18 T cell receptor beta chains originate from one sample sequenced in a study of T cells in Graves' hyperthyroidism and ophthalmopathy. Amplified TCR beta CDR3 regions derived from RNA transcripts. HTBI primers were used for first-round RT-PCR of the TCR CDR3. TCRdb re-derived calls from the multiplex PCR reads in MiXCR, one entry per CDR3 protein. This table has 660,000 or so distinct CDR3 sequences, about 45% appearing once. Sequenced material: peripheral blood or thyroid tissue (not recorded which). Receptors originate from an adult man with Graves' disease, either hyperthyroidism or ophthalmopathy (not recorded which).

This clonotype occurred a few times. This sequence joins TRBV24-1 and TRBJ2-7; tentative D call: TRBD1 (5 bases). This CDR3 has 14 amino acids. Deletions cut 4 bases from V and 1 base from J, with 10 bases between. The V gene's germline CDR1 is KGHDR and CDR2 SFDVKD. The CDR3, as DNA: TGTGCCACCAGTGACCCCAGGGTATCCTACGAGCAGTACTTC. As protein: CATSDPRVSYEQYF.

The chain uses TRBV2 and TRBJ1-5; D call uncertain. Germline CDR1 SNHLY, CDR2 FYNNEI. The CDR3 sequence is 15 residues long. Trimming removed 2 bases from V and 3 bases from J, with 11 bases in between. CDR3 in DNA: TGTGCCAGCAGTGAATGGCGGCCCTTCAATCAGCCCCAGCATTTT. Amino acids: CASSEWRPFNQPQHF. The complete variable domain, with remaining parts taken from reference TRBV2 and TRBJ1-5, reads EPEVTQTPSHQVTQMGQEVILRCVPISNHLYFYWYRQILGQKVEFLVSFYNNEISEKSEIFDDQFSVERPDGSNFTLKIRSTKLEDSAMYFCASSEWRPFNQPQHFGDGTRLSIL.

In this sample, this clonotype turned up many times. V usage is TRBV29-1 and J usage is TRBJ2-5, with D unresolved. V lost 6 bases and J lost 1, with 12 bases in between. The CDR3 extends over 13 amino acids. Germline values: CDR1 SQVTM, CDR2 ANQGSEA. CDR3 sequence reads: CSVEMGIQETQYF. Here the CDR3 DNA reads TGCAGCGTCGAAATGGGAATCCAAGAGACCCAGTACTTC.

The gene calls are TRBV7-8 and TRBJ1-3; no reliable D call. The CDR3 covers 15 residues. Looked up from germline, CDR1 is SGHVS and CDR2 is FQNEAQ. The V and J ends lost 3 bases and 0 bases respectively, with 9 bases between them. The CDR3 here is CASSLAPASGNTIYF. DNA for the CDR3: TGTGCCAGCAGCTTGGCCCCAGCCTCTGGAAACACCATATATTTT.

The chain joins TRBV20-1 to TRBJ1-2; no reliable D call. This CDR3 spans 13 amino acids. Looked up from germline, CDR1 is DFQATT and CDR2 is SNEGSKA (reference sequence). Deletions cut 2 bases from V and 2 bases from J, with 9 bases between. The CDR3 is CSARMSRNYGYTF. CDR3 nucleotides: TGCAGTGCTAGAATGTCCAGGAACTATGGCTACACCTTC.

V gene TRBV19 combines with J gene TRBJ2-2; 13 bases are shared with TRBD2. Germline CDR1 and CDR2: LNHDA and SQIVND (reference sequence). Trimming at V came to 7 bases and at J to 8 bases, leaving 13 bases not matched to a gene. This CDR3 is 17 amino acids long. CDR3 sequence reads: CASISKTGLAGAGELFF. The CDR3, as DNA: TGTGCCAGTATCAGTAAGACAGGACTAGCGGGAGCTGGGGAGCTGTTTTTT.

CDR3 in DNA: TGTGCCAGCAGCTTACTCGGGGAGCTGTTTTTT. Its translation: CASSLLGELFF. This chain connects TRBV2 to TRBJ2-2, with D unclear. The CDR3 totals 11 residues. V was pared by 6 bases and J by 7 bases, with 6 bases between. Germline assignment: CDR1 SNHLY and CDR2 FYNNEI.

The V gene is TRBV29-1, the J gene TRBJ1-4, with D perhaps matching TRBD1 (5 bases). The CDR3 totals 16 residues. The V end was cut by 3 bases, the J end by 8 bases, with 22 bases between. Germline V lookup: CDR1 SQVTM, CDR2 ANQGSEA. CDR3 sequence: CSVDSYSRDVGEKLFF. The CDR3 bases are TGCAGCGTTGACAGTTATAGCCGGGACGTTGGCGAAAAACTGTTTTTT.

The CDR3 here is CASSSDRNEQYF. In DNA, the CDR3 is TGTGCCAGCAGCTCTGACCGGAACGAGCAGTACTTC. This chain uses TRBV7-9 with TRBJ2-7; unclear D gene. V was pared by 4 bases and J by 5 bases, with 9 bases between. The CDR3 is 12 amino acids. Germline assignment: CDR1 SEHNR and CDR2 FQNEAQ (reference sequence).

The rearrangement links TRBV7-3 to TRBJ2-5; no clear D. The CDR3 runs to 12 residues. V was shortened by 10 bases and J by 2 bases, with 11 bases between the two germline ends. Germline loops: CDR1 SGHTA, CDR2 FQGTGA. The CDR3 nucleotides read TGTGCCAAGCCTGCCGCTCAAGAGACCCAGTACTTC. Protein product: CAKPAAQETQYF. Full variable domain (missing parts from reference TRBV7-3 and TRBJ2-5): GAGVSQTPSNKVTEKGKYVELRCDPISGHTALYWYRQSLGQGPEFLIYFQGTGAADDSGLPNDRFFAVRPEGSVSTLKIQRTERGDSAVYLCAKPAAQETQYFGPGTRLLVL.

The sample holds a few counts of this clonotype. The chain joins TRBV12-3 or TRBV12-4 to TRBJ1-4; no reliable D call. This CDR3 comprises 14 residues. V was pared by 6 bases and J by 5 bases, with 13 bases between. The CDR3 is CASSQQEGNEKLFF. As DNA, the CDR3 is TGTGCCAGCAGCCAGCAGGAGGGAAATGAAAAACTGTTTTTT.

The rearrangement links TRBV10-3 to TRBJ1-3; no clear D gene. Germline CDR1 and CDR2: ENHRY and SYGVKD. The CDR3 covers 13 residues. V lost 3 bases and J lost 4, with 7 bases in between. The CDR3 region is CAISDLAGNTIYF. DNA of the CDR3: TGTGCCATCAGTGATCTAGCGGGAAACACCATATATTTT.

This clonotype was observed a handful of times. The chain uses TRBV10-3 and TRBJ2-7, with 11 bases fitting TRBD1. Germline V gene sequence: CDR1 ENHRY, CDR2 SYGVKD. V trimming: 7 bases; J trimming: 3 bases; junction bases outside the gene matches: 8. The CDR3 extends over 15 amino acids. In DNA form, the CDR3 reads TGTGCCATCAACTCCCGGGACAGGGGGGACTACGAGCAGTACTTC. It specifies CAINSRDRGDYEQYF.

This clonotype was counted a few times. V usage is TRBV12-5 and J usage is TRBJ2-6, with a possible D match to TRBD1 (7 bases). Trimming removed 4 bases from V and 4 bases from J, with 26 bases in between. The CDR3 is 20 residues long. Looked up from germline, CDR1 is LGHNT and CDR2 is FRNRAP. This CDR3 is CASGWAPSTGRLRGANVLTF. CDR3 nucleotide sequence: TGTGCTAGTGGTTGGGCGCCGTCGACAGGGAGGTTGCGCGGGGCCAACGTCCTGACTTTC.

CDR3 nucleotides: TGTGCCAGCAGCCCCATTGGGGGTTCCCCCTCCTACGAGCAGTACTTC. It encodes CASSPIGGSPSYEQYF. The V gene is TRBV9, the J gene TRBJ2-7; tentatively, D is TRBD1 or TRBD2 (5 bases each). The CDR3 is 16 residues long. Trimming took 4 bases from V and 0 from J, leaving 17 bases between them. Germline V lookup: CDR1 SGDLS, CDR2 YYNGEE. Full variable domain (remainder filled in from reference TRBV9 and TRBJ2-7): DSGVTQTPKHLITATGQRVTLRCSPRSGDLSVYWYQQSLDQGLQFLIQYYNGEERAKGNILERFSAQQFPDLHSELNLSSLELGDSALYFCASSPIGGSPSYEQYFGPGTRLTVT.

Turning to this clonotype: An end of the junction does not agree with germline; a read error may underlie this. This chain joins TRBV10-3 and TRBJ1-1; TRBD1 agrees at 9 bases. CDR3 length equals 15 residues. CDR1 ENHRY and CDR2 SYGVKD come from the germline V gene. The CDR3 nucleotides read TGTGCCACCAGTGGACCGGGACAGGGCCGCACTGAAGCTTTCTTT. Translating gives CATSGPGQGRTEAFF.

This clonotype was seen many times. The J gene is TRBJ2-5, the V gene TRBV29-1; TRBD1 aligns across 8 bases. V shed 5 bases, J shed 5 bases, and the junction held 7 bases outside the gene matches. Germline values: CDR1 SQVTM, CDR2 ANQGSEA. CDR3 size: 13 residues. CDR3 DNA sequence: TGCAGCGTTCTCCAGGGGGCGGGTGAGACCCAGTACTTC. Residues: CSVLQGAGETQYF.

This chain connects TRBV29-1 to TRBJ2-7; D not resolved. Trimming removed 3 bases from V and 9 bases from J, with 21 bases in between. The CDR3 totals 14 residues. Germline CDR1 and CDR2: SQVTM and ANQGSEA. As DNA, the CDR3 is TGCAGCGTTGACCGTCCTGCGCCGGCGGATACGCAGTACTTC. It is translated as CSVDRPAPADTQYF.